This is a list of T cell receptor beta chains from one sample in a study of T cell repertoires in cytomegalovirus infection. TCRdb re-called the reads through MiXCR, storing one row per CDR3 protein. This table has some 900,000 distinct CDR3 sequences, around a third appearing once. The antigens for these receptors are not known. The material was cultured CD8+ T cells from PBMCs, obtained from culture after CMV antigen stimulation. Every receptor here comes from a human donor in good health (CMV status not recorded). Some clones in this sample may be carry-over from other donors' samples. CDR3s include the opening cysteine and the closing phenylalanine or tryptophan. D genes are given only for firm matches. Clone size appears in some rows only: once, few, many, or a class for an expanded clone.

CDR3aa,CDR3nt,d_gene,abundance,v_gene,len,j_gene
CASSLAQGIDPDTQYF,TGTGCCAGCAGTTTAGCACAGGGGATAGATCCAGATACGCAGTATTTT,TRBD1,many,TRBV12-3/TRBV12-4,16,TRBJ2-3
CAISEGNSPLHF,TGTGCCATCAGTGAAGGAAATTCACCCCTCCACTTT,NA,few,TRBV10-3,12,TRBJ1-6
CASSEAGVTDTQYF,TGTGCCAGCAGTGAAGCCGGGGTAACAGATACGCAGTATTTT,NA,few,TRBV6-1,14,TRBJ2-3
CASSEGQGVGTEAFF,TGTGCCAGCAGCGAGGGGCAGGGTGTCGGCACTGAAGCTTTCTTT,NA,few,TRBV9,15,TRBJ1-1
CASRSPSGQYTF,TGTGCCAGCAGGAGCCCATCGGGGCAGTACACCTTC,NA,NA,TRBV6-6,12,TRBJ1-2
CASSWDRGLTWEQFF,TGTGCCAGCAGTTGGGACAGGGGGCTTACATGGGAGCAGTTCTTC,TRBD1,NA,TRBV2,15,TRBJ2-1
CASSPRDRGHEQYF,TGTGCCAGCAGCCCACGGGACAGGGGCCACGAGCAGTACTTC,TRBD1,NA,TRBV7-6,14,TRBJ2-7
CASSNRDRLQHF,TGTGCCAGCAGCAACCGGGACAGACTCCAGCATTTT,TRBD1,NA,TRBV12-3/TRBV12-4,12,TRBJ1-5
CASSHRGRDQPQHF,TGTGCCAGCAGCCACAGGGGGCGCGATCAGCCCCAGCATTTT,TRBD1,many,TRBV7-2,14,TRBJ1-5
CASSFMGLEGYTF,TGTGCCAGCAGCTTTATGGGTTTAGAAGGCTACACCTTC,NA,NA,TRBV7-2,13,TRBJ1-2